A single sample gave rise to the 8 T cell receptor beta chains below, sequenced in a study of blood T cell repertoires in COVID-19. Method: immunoSEQ multiplex PCR; TCRdb's copy keeps in-frame clones and lacks some. The sample lists around 250,000 clones, 80% to 90% occurring once. Specimen: peripheral blood. The source of these receptors is a woman aged 25 to 45 with active or convalescent COVID-19.

The chain has TRBV19 and TRBJ2-5, with a possible D match to TRBD1 (5 bases). The length of the CDR3 is 15 residues. Trimming pared 3 bases from V and 1 base from J, leaving 12 bases between. Germline lookup yields CDR1 LNHDA and CDR2 SQIVND (reference sequence). CDR3 protein: CASSIGRGVQETQYF. Written as DNA, the CDR3 is TGTGCCAGTAGTATCGGAAGGGGCGTCCAAGAGACCCAGTACTTC.

In this sample, this clone turned up once. This chain connects TRBV28 to TRBJ1-5, with D unresolved. Germline V gene data show CDR1 as MDHEN and CDR2 as SYDVKM. Trimming removed 6 bases from V and 0 bases from J, with 12 bases in between. The CDR3 length is 15 residues. This CDR3 is CASSATFYSNQPQHF. For the CDR3, the DNA is TGTGCCAGCAGCGCGACATTTTATAGCAATCAGCCCCAGCATTTT.

CDR3 DNA sequence: TGTGCCAGTAGTATTCCCTCCGGGACAGGGCCTTCCGGCTACACCTTC. As protein: CASSIPSGTGPSGYTF. This chain connects TRBV19 to TRBJ1-2; 9 positions agree with TRBD1. Germline V lookup: CDR1 LNHDA, CDR2 SQIVND (reference sequence). With 3 bases clipped from V and 8 bases from J, the junction kept 13 bases outside the gene matches. This CDR3 is 16 amino acids long.

The chain is built from TRBV6-2 or TRBV6-3 and TRBJ1-5; 10 nucleotides align to TRBD1. The length of the CDR3 is 19 residues. The V gene's germline CDR1 is MNHEY and CDR2 SVGEGT. Germline trimming cut 4 bases from V and 5 bases from J; bases unmatched to any gene: 17. The CDR3 bases are TGTGCCAGCAGTTGGGAAGTATCGACAGGGGGCCGACGCCATCAGCCCCAGCATTTT. The encoded protein is CASSWEVSTGGRRHQPQHF.

The sample holds a few counts of this clone. This chain uses TRBV2 with TRBJ1-2; D is possibly TRBD1 (5 bases). Trimming cost V 6 bases and J 5 bases, with 13 bases left between them. This CDR3 spans 13 amino acids. The germline V gene encodes CDR1 SNHLY and CDR2 FYNNEI. Written as DNA, the CDR3 is TGTGCCAGCAGACTGGCAGGGCAGTATGGCTACACCTTC. Translation gives CASRLAGQYGYTF.

The CDR3 is CASDLQGSGSPLHF. CDR3 nucleotide sequence: TGTGCCAGCGATTTACAGGGTAGTGGTTCACCCCTCCACTTT. V gene TRBV3-1 (or the pseudogene TRBV3-2) combines with J gene TRBJ1-6; D perhaps matches TRBD1 (6 bases). The length of the CDR3 is 14 residues. With 8 bases removed from V and 9 bases from J, the gap between germline ends came to 17 bases. Looked up from germline, CDR1 is LGHDT and CDR2 is YNNKEL (reference sequence).

CDR3 DNA sequence: TGTGCCAGCAGCCGACCCGACAGGGCCACTGAAGCTTTCTTT. Its protein is CASSRPDRATEAFF. The chain carries TRBV3-1 (or the pseudogene TRBV3-2) and TRBJ1-1; TRBD1 aligns across 7 bases. V lost 4 bases and J lost 4; bases outside the gene matches: 6. There are 14 residues in the CDR3. The germline gives CDR1 LGHDT, CDR2 YNNKEL (reference sequence).

The chain uses TRBV11-1 and TRBJ1-2, with 7 bases fitting TRBD1. The V and J ends lost 1 base and 6 bases, in that order; junction bases with no gene match: 2. Germline CDR1 SGHAT, CDR2 FQDESV (reference sequence). CDR3 size: 13 residues. In DNA, the CDR3 is TGTGCCAGCAGCTTAGGAGGGGGCGATGGCTACACCTTC. Amino acid sequence: CASSLGGGDGYTF.